Listed below are T cell receptor beta chains from one sample, sequenced in a study of blood T cell repertoires in COVID-19. Sequenced by immunoSEQ multiplex PCR; TCRdb stores in-frame clones only, minus some. The sample consists of just under 90,000 clones, roughly 84% of them appearing once. The sample taken for sequencing was peripheral blood. The source is a woman over 75 with acute or convalescent COVID-19. Each CDR3 is given without its conserved first and last residue. Each record gives: V gene, clone size, J gene, D gene, CDR3 protein. A D gene is named only where the DNA matches it firmly. Some rows have no size entry. The others give once, few or many, or a class for an expanded clone.

V gene: TRBV5-4
clone size: NA
J gene: TRBJ1-2
D gene: TRBD1
CDR3 protein: ASSLEGRGNGYT

V gene: TRBV5-5
clone size: NA
J gene: TRBJ2-4
D gene: NA
CDR3 protein: ASSFVPGENIQY

V gene: TRBV7-2
clone size: NA
J gene: TRBJ2-1
D gene: TRBD2
CDR3 protein: ASSLLAGAGEQF

V gene: TRBV5-6
clone size: NA
J gene: TRBJ1-1
D gene: NA
CDR3 protein: ASSLGQQNTEAF

V gene: TRBV10-3
clone size: once
J gene: TRBJ2-1
D gene: TRBD2
CDR3 protein: AISEGTSGGVV

V gene: TRBV9
clone size: NA
J gene: TRBJ2-7
D gene: TRBD2
CDR3 protein: ASSFSGGQGRNEQY

V gene: TRBV24-1
clone size: NA
J gene: TRBJ2-1
D gene: TRBD1
CDR3 protein: ATSERDSYYNEQF

V gene: TRBV19
clone size: NA
J gene: TRBJ1-2
D gene: NA
CDR3 protein: ASKKTVKEGYT

V gene: TRBV10-1
clone size: NA
J gene: TRBJ1-2
D gene: TRBD1
CDR3 protein: ASIRTGKDYGYT

V gene: TRBV27
clone size: NA
J gene: TRBJ1-2
D gene: TRBD1
CDR3 protein: ASSLGTGGYGYT

V gene: TRBV6-6
clone size: NA
J gene: TRBJ2-1
D gene: TRBD2
CDR3 protein: ASSPRLAGGGVSEQF

V gene: TRBV6-5
clone size: NA
J gene: TRBJ2-1
D gene: TRBD1
CDR3 protein: ASRMFGTGEQF

V gene: TRBV4-3
clone size: NA
J gene: TRBJ1-3
D gene: TRBD1
CDR3 protein: ASSQDATGGGNTIY

V gene: TRBV7-2
clone size: NA
J gene: TRBJ2-3
D gene: TRBD1
CDR3 protein: ASRHRGVTDTQY

V gene: TRBV18
clone size: NA
J gene: TRBJ1-1
D gene: TRBD1
CDR3 protein: ASSAGQGHGTEAF

V gene: TRBV4-1
clone size: NA
J gene: TRBJ2-3
D gene: TRBD2
CDR3 protein: ASSLKAGIRTDTQY

V gene: TRBV30
clone size: NA
J gene: TRBJ1-2
D gene: TRBD1
CDR3 protein: AWGRGTGGFSYGYT

V gene: TRBV6-5
clone size: NA
J gene: TRBJ2-2
D gene: TRBD1
CDR3 protein: ASRKTGGPGELF

V gene: TRBV30
clone size: once
J gene: TRBJ1-1
D gene: NA
CDR3 protein: AWSVRGNTEAF

V gene: TRBV5-4
clone size: NA
J gene: TRBJ2-3
D gene: NA
CDR3 protein: ASTFVGGGDTQY

V gene: TRBV4-2
clone size: few
J gene: TRBJ2-7
D gene: NA
CDR3 protein: ASSQDMAGLTEQY

V gene: TRBV14
clone size: NA
J gene: TRBJ2-3
D gene: TRBD2
CDR3 protein: ASSRTSGGPVDTQY

V gene: TRBV7-9
clone size: NA
J gene: TRBJ2-3
D gene: TRBD2
CDR3 protein: ASSPWTSLVPDTQY

V gene: TRBV2
clone size: NA
J gene: TRBJ1-1
D gene: NA
CDR3 protein: ASSEGNMNTEAF

V gene: TRBV5-1
clone size: NA
J gene: TRBJ2-2
D gene: NA
CDR3 protein: ASSVQGPENTGELF

V gene: TRBV28
clone size: NA
J gene: TRBJ2-3
D gene: TRBD1
CDR3 protein: ASSSDRGTQY

V gene: TRBV30
clone size: NA
J gene: TRBJ1-6
D gene: NA
CDR3 protein: AWSVGGYRNSPLH

V gene: TRBV19
clone size: NA
J gene: TRBJ2-4
D gene: NA
CDR3 protein: ASSKVGQQVNIQY

V gene: TRBV11-1
clone size: NA
J gene: TRBJ2-1
D gene: NA
CDR3 protein: ASSKPGEQF

V gene: TRBV7-3
clone size: once
J gene: TRBJ2-1
D gene: NA
CDR3 protein: ASSPDSYNEQF

V gene: TRBV4-1
clone size: NA
J gene: TRBJ1-2
D gene: NA
CDR3 protein: ASSRRPEDYGYT

V gene: TRBV27
clone size: NA
J gene: TRBJ2-3
D gene: NA
CDR3 protein: ASTSTYTDTQY

V gene: TRBV7-6
clone size: NA
J gene: TRBJ2-7
D gene: TRBD1
CDR3 protein: ASSPDRGRSYEQY

V gene: TRBV3-1/TRBV3-2
clone size: NA
J gene: TRBJ2-7
D gene: NA
CDR3 protein: ASSQEGLHYEQY

V gene: TRBV19
clone size: NA
J gene: TRBJ2-1
D gene: TRBD1
CDR3 protein: ASSLNTGVLGNEQF

V gene: TRBV6-2/TRBV6-3
clone size: NA
J gene: TRBJ2-7
D gene: NA
CDR3 protein: ASSLTGWVEQY

V gene: TRBV3-1/TRBV3-2
clone size: NA
J gene: TRBJ1-2
D gene: TRBD1
CDR3 protein: ASSLTGTGGRGYT

V gene: TRBV6-2/TRBV6-3
clone size: NA
J gene: TRBJ1-1
D gene: NA
CDR3 protein: ASSSQVGARARLF

V gene: TRBV7-9
clone size: NA
J gene: TRBJ2-3
D gene: NA
CDR3 protein: ASSPEVPGTQY

V gene: TRBV11-2
clone size: NA
J gene: TRBJ1-1
D gene: NA
CDR3 protein: ASSAAATEAF

V gene: TRBV27
clone size: NA
J gene: TRBJ2-3
D gene: NA
CDR3 protein: ASSFWRDPADTQY

V gene: TRBV20-1
clone size: NA
J gene: TRBJ1-5
D gene: TRBD1
CDR3 protein: SASLRQGDQPQH

V gene: TRBV12-3/TRBV12-4
clone size: once
J gene: TRBJ1-2
D gene: TRBD1
CDR3 protein: ASSPGQTYGYT

V gene: TRBV28
clone size: NA
J gene: TRBJ2-1
D gene: TRBD2
CDR3 protein: ASSLSSGTSGTEQF